This T cell receptor beta chain was identified in a study of CD8+CD57+ T cells in acquired aplastic anemia. General study points: Overlapping CD8+ CDR3 repertoires of patients and controls contained some 27 shared sequences.

A word on this clonotype: Its antigen is unknown.

The CDR3 is 14 amino acids. V lost 0 bases and J 4 bases, leaving 9 bases between the germline ends. CDR1 and CDR2 from the germline V gene are SGHKS and YYEKEE (reference sequence). Genomic DNA constituted the template upon which TCR beta VDJ and CDR3 profiling was performed. In TCRdb, the reads were re-called with MiXCR into one record per CDR3 protein. Here the sample spans roughly 260,000 distinct CDR3 sequences, 45% to 50% being singletons. CD8+CD57+ cell expansion had been shown by flow cytometry in patients chosen for sequencing. All participating patients were living with severe acquired aplastic anemia.

V is TRBV5-5 and J is TRBJ2-3, with D uncertain. The sequencing sample was made of sorted CD4+, CD8+, or CD8+CD57+ T cells (not recorded which) from PBMCs. The origin of this receptor is a human donor with aplastic anemia. The CDR3 loop is CASSLVGFPDTQYF. The CDR3 coding sequence is TGTGCCAGCAGCTTGGTAGGGTTCCCAGATACGCAGTATTTT.